Listed below are T cell receptor beta chains from one sample, sequenced in a study of OX40 agonist ivuxolimab in advanced cancers. The method was immunoSEQ multiplex PCR; TCRdb's version includes in-frame clones alone and lacks a portion of them. The sample lists tens of thousands of clones, around nine tenths occurring once. The sample consisted of CD4+ or CD8+ T cells sorted from blood, taken in a trial of the OX40 agonist ivuxolimab. Every receptor here comes from an adult with an advanced solid tumor such as melanoma, head and neck, liver or kidney cancer. The CDR3 runs from the conserved cysteine through the conserved F or W. D genes are given only for firm matches. Size is omitted from some rows. Given values are once, few, many or a class for expanded clones.

d_gene | abundance | j_gene | v_gene | CDR3nt | CDR3aa
TRBD2 | - | TRBJ2-1 | TRBV7-2 | TGTGCCAGCAGCTTAGGCGGGAGAGGTTTGAATGAGCAGTTCTTC | CASSLGGRGLNEQFF
- | - | TRBJ2-5 | TRBV7-2 | TGTGCCAGCAGCCGCTCGGTCTACCAGGGAGAGACCCAGTACTTC | CASSRSVYQGETQYF
- | once | TRBJ2-1 | TRBV7-2 | TGTGCCAGCAGTTACACCCAATTGGGCGAGCAGTTCTTC | CASSYTQLGEQFF
TRBD2 | few | TRBJ2-4 | TRBV19 | TGTGCCAGTAGTGCGCGAGGTGGGACTAGCGGGGTAGCCAAAAACATTCAGTACTTC | CASSARGGTSGVAKNIQYF
- | few | TRBJ1-2 | TRBV6-6 | TGTGCCAGCAGTTACGGAGTAGACAGCTATGGCTACACCTTC | CASSYGVDSYGYTF
- | - | TRBJ1-2 | TRBV4-2 | TGTGCCAGCAGCCGGGAAGGGCCTCTGAATGGCTACACCTTC | CASSREGPLNGYTF
- | - | TRBJ2-1 | TRBV5-1 | TGCGCCAGCAGCTTGCTTTACGACGGGAGATACAATGAGCAGTTCTTC | CASSLLYDGRYNEQFF
TRBD2 | - | TRBJ2-2 | TRBV5-4 | TGTGCCAGCAGCTTGTTTGGACTAGCGGGAGTCACCGGGGAGCTGTTTTTT | CASSLFGLAGVTGELFF
- | - | TRBJ1-1 | TRBV5-1 | TGCGCCAGCAGCTTGGTCTACAGGAATGTCGGTAACACTGAAGCTTTCTTT | CASSLVYRNVGNTEAFF
TRBD2 | - | TRBJ2-5 | TRBV9 | TGTGCCAGCAGCGTAGGACTAGCGGAAGAGACCCAGTACTTC | CASSVGLAEETQYF
TRBD2 | - | TRBJ2-1 | TRBV9 | TGTGCCAGCAGCGTAGTTCCTAGCGGGAGTCTGCAGTTCTTC | CASSVVPSGSLQFF
TRBD2 | - | TRBJ2-1 | TRBV10-1 | TGCGCCAGCAGTGGGACTAGCGGGAGGGCCCGAGACAATGAGCAGTTCTTC | CASSGTSGRARDNEQFF
- | - | TRBJ1-2 | TRBV28 | TGTGCCAGCAGTGGCCCTATCGTGCTTAGCTATGGCTACACCTTC | CASSGPIVLSYGYTF
- | - | TRBJ2-7 | TRBV7-2 | TGTGCCAGCAGCTTAGCTCAGTCCTACGAGCAGTACTTC | CASSLAQSYEQYF
TRBD1 | once | TRBJ1-2 | TRBV11-2 | TGTGCCAGCAGCCCTCTACAGGGGGCAGGGTATGGCTACACCTTC | CASSPLQGAGYGYTF
- | - | TRBJ1-4 | TRBV2 | TGTGCCAGCAGTGAAGGCAATAATGAAAAACTGTTTTTT | CASSEGNNEKLFF
TRBD2 | - | TRBJ2-7 | TRBV19 | TGTGCCAGTAGTAAAGCGGGGCCAACCTACGAGCAGTACTTC | CASSKAGPTYEQYF
TRBD2 | - | TRBJ2-1 | TRBV7-3 | TGTGCCAGCAGCTTAACGGCGGCGGGACTAGCAAAGGATGAGCAGTTCTTC | CASSLTAAGLAKDEQFF
- | - | TRBJ1-2 | TRBV19 | TGTGCCAGTAGTAGGGGTCCTTACACAGCTAACTATGGCTACACCTTC | CASSRGPYTANYGYTF
- | - | TRBJ1-4 | TRBV27 | TGTGCCACCTCCCCAAAGGAGGGCGAAAAACTGTTTTTT | CATSPKEGEKLFF
- | - | TRBJ1-3 | TRBV27 | TGTGCCAGCAGTTTATTGGCTCGGGTAGGTGACAGGACTTTTGGAAACACCATATATTTT | CASSLLARVGDRTFGNTIYF
- | - | TRBJ2-3 | TRBV6-5 | TGTGCCAGCAGACGAGCGGGGACAAGCACAGATACGCAGTATTTT | CASRRAGTSTDTQYF
- | - | TRBJ1-1 | TRBV27 | TGTGCCAGCAGTTCTTTGGGGTTTGGGACTGAAGCTTTCTTT | CASSSLGFGTEAFF
TRBD2 | - | TRBJ2-7 | TRBV6-1 | TGTGCCAGCAGTGAGACCGGGACTAGCGGAACACGTTACGAGCAGTACTTC | CASSETGTSGTRYEQYF
- | - | TRBJ2-4 | TRBV5-1 | TGCGCCAGCAGCCTAGAGGAGGCAGGACCCCAAAACATTCAGTACTTC | CASSLEEAGPQNIQYF
TRBD1 | - | TRBJ1-2 | TRBV18 | TGTGCCAGCTCACCATGGGACAGCTATGGCTACACCTTC | CASSPWDSYGYTF
- | - | TRBJ2-2 | TRBV5-6 | TGTGCCAGCAGCCAAGACAGAAACACCGGGGAGCTGTTTTTT | CASSQDRNTGELFF
- | - | TRBJ2-3 | TRBV10-1 | TGCGCCAGCAGTGAGAGAATCGCAGATACGCAGTATTTT | CASSERIADTQYF
TRBD2 | - | TRBJ2-3 | TRBV10-3 | TGTGCCATCAGTGAGTCGAAAGGGGAGGGGACAGATACGCAGTATTTT | CAISESKGEGTDTQYF
- | - | TRBJ2-5 | TRBV6-1 | TGTGCCAGCAGTGAACATCACAGGGGGGGAGAGACCCAGTACTTC | CASSEHHRGGETQYF
TRBD2 | - | TRBJ2-3 | TRBV6-5 | TGTGCCAGCAGGGCCGGGACTAGCTTGGATACGCAGTATTTT | CASRAGTSLDTQYF